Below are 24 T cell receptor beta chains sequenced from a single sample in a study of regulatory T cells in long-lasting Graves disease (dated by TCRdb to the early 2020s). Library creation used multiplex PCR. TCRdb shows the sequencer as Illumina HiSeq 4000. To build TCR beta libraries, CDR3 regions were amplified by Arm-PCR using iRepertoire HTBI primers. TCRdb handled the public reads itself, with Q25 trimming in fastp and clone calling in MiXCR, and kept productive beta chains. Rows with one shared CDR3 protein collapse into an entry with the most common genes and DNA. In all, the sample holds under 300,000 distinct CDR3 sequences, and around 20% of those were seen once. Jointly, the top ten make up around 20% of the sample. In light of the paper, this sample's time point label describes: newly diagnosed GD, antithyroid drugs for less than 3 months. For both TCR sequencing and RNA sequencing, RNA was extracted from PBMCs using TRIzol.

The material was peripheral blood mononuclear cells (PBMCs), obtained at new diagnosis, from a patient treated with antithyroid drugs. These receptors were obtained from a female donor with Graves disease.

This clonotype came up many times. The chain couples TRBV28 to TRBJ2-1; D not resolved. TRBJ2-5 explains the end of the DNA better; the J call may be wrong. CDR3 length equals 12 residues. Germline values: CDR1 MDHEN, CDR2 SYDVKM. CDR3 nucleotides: TGTGCCAGCAGTTCCTCCGAAGAGACCCAGTACTTC. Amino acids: CASSSSEETQYF.

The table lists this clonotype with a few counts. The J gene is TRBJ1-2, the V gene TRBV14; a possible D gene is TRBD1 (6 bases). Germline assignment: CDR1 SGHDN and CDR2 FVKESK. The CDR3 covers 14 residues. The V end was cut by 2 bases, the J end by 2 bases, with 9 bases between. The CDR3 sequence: CASSQSGQNYGYTF. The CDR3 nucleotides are TGTGCCAGCAGCCAATCCGGACAGAACTATGGCTACACCTTC.

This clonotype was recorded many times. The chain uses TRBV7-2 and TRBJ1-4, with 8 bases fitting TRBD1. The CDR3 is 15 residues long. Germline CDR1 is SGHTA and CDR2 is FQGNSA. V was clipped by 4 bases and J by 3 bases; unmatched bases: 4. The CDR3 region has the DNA TGTGCCAGCAGCTCTCAGACAGGGGCTAATGAAAAACTGTTTTTT. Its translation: CASSSQTGANEKLFF.

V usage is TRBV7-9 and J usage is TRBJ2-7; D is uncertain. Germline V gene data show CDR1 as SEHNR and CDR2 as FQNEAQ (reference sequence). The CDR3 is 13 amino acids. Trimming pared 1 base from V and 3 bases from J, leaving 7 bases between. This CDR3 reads CASSLGTFYEQYF. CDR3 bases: TGTGCCAGCAGCTTAGGGACCTTCTACGAGCAGTACTTC.

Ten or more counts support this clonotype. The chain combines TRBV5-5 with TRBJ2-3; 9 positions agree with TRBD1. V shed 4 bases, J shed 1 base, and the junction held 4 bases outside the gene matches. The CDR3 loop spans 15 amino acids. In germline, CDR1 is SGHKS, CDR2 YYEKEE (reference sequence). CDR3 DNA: TGTGCCAGCAGCCACCGGGACAGGGGCACAGATACGCAGTATTTT. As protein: CASSHRDRGTDTQYF.

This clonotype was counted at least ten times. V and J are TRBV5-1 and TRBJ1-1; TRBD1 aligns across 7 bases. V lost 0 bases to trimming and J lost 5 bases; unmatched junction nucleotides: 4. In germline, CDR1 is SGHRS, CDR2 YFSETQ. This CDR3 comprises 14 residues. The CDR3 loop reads CASSLEKGATEAFF. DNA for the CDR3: TGCGCCAGCAGCTTGGAAAAGGGGGCAACTGAAGCTTTCTTT.

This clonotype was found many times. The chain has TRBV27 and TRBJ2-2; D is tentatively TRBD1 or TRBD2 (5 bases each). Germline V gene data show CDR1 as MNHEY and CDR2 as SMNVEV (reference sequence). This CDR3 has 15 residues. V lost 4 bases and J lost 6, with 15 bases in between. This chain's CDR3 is CASSWDPRFSGELFF. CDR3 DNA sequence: TGTGCCAGCAGTTGGGACCCGAGATTTTCCGGGGAGCTGTTTTTT.

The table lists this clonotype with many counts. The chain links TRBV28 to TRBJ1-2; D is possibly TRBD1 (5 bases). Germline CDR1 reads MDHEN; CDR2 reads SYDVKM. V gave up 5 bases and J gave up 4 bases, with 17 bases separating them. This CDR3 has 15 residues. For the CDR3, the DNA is TGTGCCAGCAGTCCACCCTGGGGCGCAGGCTATGGCTACACCTTC. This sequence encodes CASSPPWGAGYGYTF.

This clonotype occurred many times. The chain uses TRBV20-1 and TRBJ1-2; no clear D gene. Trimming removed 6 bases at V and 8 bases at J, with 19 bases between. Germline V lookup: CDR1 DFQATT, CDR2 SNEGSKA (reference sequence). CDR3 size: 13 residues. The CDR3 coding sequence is TGCAGTGCCATCCTCCGTTTAGGCAACGGCTACACCTTC. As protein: CSAILRLGNGYTF.

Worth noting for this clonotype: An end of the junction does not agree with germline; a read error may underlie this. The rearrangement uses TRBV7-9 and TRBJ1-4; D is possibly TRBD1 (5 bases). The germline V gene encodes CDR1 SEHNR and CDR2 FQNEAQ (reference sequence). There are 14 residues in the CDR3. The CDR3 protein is CASSLGGNNEKLFF. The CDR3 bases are TGCGCCAGCAGCTTGGGGGGAAATAATGAAAAACTGTTTTTT.

The DNA for the CDR3 is TGTGCCAGCAGCGTAGCTAGCGGGAGCACAGATACGCAGTATTTT. This codes for CASSVASGSTDTQYF. The genes are TRBV9 and TRBJ2-3; 8 bases are a match to TRBD2. V shed 0 bases and J 0 bases; nucleotides not matched to a gene: 0. Germline V gene data show CDR1 as SGDLS and CDR2 as YYNGEE. The CDR3 consists of 15 residues. Based on the CDR3 plus reference TRBV9 and TRBJ2-3, the full variable domain is DSGVTQTPKHLITATGQRVTLRCSPRSGDLSVYWYQQSLDQGLQFLIQYYNGEERAKGNILERFSAQQFPDLHSELNLSSLELGDSALYFCASSVASGSTDTQYFGPGTRLTVL.

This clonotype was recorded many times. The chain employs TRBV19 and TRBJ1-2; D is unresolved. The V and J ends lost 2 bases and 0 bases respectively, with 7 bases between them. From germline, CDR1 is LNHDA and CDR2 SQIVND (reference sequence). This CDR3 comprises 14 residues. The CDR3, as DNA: TGTGCCAGTAGTATATCCAGAGCTAACTATGGCTACACCTTC. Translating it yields CASSISRANYGYTF.

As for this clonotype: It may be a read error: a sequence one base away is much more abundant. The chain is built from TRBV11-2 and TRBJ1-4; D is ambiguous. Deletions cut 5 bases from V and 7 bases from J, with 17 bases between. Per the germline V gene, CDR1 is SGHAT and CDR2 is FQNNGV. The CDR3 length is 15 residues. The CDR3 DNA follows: TGTGCCAGCAGCCCCCGTCGGGTTCCTAGTGAAAAACTGTTTTTT. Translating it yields CASSPRRVPSEKLFF.

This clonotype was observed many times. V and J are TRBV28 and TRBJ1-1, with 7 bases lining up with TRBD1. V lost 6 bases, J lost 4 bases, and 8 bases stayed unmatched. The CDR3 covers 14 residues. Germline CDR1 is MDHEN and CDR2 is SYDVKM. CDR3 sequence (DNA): TGTGCCAGCAGCTCGACAGGGCCGAGCACTGAAGCTTTCTTT. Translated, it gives CASSSTGPSTEAFF.

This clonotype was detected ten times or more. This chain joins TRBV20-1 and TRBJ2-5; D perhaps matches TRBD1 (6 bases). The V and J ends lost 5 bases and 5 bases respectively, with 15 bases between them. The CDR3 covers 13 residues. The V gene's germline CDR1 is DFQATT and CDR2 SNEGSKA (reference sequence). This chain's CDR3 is CSAPYKQGETQYF. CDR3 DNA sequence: TGCAGTGCTCCCTATAAACAGGGTGAGACCCAGTACTTC.

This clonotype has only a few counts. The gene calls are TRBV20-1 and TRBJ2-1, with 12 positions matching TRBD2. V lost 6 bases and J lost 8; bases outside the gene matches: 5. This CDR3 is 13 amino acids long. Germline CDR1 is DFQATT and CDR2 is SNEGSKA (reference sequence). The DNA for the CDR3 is TGCAGTGCGCTAGCGGGAGGGCCCGATGAGCAGTTCTTC. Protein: CSALAGGPDEQFF.

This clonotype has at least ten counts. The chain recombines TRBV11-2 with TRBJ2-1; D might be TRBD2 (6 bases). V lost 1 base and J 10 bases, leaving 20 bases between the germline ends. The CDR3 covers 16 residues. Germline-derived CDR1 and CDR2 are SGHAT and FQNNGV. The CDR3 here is CASSLATLGGAGEQFF. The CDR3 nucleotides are TGTGCCAGCAGCTTAGCCACGTTAGGTGGGGCGGGGGAGCAGTTCTTC.

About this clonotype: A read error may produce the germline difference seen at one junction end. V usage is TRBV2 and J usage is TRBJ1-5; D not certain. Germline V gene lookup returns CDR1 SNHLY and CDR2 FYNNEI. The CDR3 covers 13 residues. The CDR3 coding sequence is TGTGTCAGCAGCGACGATAGCAATCAGCCCCAGCATTTT. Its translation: CVSSDDSNQPQHF.

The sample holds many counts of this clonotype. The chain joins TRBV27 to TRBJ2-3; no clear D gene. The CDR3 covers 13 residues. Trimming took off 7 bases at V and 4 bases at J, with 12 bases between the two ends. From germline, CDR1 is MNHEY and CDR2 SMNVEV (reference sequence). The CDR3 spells CASTPSGSDTQYF. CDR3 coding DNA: TGTGCCAGCACCCCCTCCGGGTCAGATACGCAGTATTTT.

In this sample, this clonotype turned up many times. The CDR3 sequence: CASSSPGGARGNQPQHF. Here the CDR3 DNA reads TGTGCCAGTAGTTCTCCCGGCGGTGCGCGCGGCAATCAGCCCCAGCATTTT. The genes are TRBV19 and TRBJ1-5; D not resolved. The CDR3 is 17 residues long. Deletions cut 5 bases from V and 2 bases from J, with 19 bases between. The germline V gene encodes CDR1 LNHDA and CDR2 SQIVND (reference sequence).

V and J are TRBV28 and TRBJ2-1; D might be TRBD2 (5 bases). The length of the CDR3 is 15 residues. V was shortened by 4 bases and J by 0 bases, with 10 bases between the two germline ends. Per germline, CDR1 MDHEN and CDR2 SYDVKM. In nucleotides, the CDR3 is TGTGCCAGCAGTTCCCATAGCGCCTCCTACAATGAGCAGTTCTTC. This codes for CASSSHSASYNEQFF.

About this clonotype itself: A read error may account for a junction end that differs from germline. In DNA, the CDR3 is TGTGCCAGCAGCCAAGATGCCCAGGGAGGCGGCACTGGAGCTTTCTTT. Translated: CASSQDAQGGGTGAFF. The chain recombines TRBV4-2 with TRBJ1-1; a possible D gene is TRBD1 (5 bases). Germline V lookup: CDR1 LGHNA, CDR2 YNFKEQ. The CDR3 has 16 residues.

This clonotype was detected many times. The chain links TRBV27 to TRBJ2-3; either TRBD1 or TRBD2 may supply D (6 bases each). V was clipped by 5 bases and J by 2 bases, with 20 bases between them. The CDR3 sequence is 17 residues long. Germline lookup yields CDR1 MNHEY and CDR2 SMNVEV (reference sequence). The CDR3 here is CASSPPHGGGNTDTQYF. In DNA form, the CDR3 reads TGTGCCAGCAGTCCCCCCCACGGGGGCGGGAACACAGATACGCAGTATTTT.

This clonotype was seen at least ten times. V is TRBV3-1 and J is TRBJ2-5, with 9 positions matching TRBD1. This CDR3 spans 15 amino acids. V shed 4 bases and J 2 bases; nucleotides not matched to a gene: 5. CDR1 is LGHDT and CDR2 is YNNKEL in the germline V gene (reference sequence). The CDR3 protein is CASSLRTGAQETQYF. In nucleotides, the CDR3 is TGTGCCAGCAGCCTCAGGACAGGGGCACAAGAGACCCAGTACTTC.